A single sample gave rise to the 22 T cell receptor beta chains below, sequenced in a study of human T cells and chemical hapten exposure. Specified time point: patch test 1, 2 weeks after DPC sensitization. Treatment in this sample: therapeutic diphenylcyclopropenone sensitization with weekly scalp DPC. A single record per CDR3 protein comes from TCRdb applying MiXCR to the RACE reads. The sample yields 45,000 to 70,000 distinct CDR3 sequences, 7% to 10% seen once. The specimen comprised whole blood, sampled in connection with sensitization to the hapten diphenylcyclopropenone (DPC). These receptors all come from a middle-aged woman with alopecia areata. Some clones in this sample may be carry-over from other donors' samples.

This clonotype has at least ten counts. CDR3 bases: TGTGCCAGCAGCTTGGACAGATACAATGAGCAGTTCTTC. It yields the protein CASSLDRYNEQFF. V is TRBV5-6 and J is TRBJ2-1; D gene uncertain. This CDR3 spans 13 amino acids. V lost 0 bases and J 4 bases, leaving 5 bases between the germline ends. CDR1 and CDR2 (germline): SGHDT, YYEEEE.

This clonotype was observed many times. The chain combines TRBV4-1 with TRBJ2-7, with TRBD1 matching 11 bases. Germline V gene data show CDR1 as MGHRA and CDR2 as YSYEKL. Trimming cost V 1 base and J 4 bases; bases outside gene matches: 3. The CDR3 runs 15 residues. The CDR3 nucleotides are TGCGCCAGCAGCCAAGCCGGGACAGGGGGGTACGAGCAGTACTTC. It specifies CASSQAGTGGYEQYF.

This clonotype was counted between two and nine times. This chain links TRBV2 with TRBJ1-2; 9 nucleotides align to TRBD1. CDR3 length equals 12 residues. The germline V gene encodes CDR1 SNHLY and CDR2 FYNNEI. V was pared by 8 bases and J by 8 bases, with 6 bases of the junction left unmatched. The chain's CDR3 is CASSGTGIGYTF. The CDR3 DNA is TGTGCCAGCTCTGGGACAGGGATCGGCTACACCTTC.

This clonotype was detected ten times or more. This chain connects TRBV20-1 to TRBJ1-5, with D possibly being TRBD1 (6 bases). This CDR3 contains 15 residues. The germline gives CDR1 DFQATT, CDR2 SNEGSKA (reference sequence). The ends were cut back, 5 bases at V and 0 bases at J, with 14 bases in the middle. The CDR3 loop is CSARPAGDSNQPQHF. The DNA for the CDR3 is TGCAGTGCTCGACCCGCAGGGGATAGCAATCAGCCCCAGCATTTT.

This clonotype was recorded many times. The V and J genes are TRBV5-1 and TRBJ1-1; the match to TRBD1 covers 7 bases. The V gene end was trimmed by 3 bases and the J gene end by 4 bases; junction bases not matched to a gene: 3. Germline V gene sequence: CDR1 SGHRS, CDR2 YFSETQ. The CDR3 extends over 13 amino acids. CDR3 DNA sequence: TGCGCCAGCAGCTACCGACAGGGCACTGAAGCTTTCTTT. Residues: CASSYRQGTEAFF.

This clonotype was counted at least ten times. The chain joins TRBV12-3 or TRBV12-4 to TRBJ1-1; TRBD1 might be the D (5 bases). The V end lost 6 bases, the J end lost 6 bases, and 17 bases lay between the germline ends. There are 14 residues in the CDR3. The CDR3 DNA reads TGTGCCAGCAGCCCCCTCCAGGGTATACCTGAAGCTTTCTTT. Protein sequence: CASSPLQGIPEAFF.

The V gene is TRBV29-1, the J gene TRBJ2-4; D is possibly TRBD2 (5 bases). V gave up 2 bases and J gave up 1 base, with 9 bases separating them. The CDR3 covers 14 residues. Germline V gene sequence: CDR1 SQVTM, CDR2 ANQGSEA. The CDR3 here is CSVETGGAKNIQYF. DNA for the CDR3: TGCAGCGTTGAAACCGGCGGGGCCAAAAACATTCAGTACTTC.

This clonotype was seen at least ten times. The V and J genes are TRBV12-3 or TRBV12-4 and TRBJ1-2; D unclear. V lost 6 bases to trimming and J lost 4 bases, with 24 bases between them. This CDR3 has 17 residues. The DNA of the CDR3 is TGTGCCAGCAGATCTACAACCGACAACCCCCTAGGCTATGGCTACACCTTC. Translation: CASRSTTDNPLGYGYTF.

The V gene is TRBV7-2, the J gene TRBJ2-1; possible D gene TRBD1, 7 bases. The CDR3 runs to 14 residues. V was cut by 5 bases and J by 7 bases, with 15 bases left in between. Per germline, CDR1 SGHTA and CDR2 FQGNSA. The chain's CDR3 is CASSRDRAGNEQFF. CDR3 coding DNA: TGTGCCAGCAGCAGAGACAGGGCGGGGAATGAGCAGTTCTTC.

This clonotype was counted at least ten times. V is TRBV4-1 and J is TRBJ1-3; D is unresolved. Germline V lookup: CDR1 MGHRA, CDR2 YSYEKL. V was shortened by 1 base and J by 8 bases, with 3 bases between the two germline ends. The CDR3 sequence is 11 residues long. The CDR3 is CASSQGDTIYF. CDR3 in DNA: TGCGCCAGCAGCCAAGGGGACACCATATATTTT.

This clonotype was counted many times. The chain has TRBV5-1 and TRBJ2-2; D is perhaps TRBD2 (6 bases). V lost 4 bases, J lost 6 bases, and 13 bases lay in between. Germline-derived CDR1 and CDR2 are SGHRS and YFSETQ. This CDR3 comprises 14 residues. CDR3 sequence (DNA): TGCGCCAGCAGCCTAAGCTGGGAGGCCGGGGAGCTGTTTTTT. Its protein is CASSLSWEAGELFF. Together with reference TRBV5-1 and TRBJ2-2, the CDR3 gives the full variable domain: KAGVTQTPRYLIKTRGQQVTLSCSPISGHRSVSWYQQTPGQGLQFLFEYFSETQRNKGNFPGRFSGRQFSNSRSEMNVSTLELGDSALYLCASSLSWEAGELFFGEGSRLTVL.

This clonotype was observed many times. The CDR3 DNA reads as TGTGCCAGCATCCCCCCCCAGACCAATGAGCAGTTCTTC. This encodes CASIPPQTNEQFF. The rearrangement uses TRBV7-9 and TRBJ2-1; the D is unclear. From germline, CDR1 is SEHNR and CDR2 FQNEAQ (reference sequence). V was clipped by 7 bases and J by 6 bases, with 13 bases between them. This CDR3 contains 13 residues.

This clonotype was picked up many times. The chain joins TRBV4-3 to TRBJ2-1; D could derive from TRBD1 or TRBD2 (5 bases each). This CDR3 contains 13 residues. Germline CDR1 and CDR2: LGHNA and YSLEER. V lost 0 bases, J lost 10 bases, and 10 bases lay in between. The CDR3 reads CASSQDRRDEQFF. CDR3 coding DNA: TGCGCCAGCAGCCAAGATAGAAGGGACGAGCAGTTCTTC.

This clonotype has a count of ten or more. The CDR3 sequence: CSAHLRDRGAGELFF. In nucleotides, the CDR3 is TGCAGTGCCCATCTCCGGGACAGGGGCGCCGGGGAGCTGTTTTTT. The rearrangement links TRBV20-1 to TRBJ2-2; TRBD1 aligns across 10 bases. Germline assignment: CDR1 DFQATT and CDR2 SNEGSKA (reference sequence). Losses at the gene ends were 6 bases for V and 6 bases for J; bases not matched to a gene: 10. This CDR3 spans 15 amino acids.

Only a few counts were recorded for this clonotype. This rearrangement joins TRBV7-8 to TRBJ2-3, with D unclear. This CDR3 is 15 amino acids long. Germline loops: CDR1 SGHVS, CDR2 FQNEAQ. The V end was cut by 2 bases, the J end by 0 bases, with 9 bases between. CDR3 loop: CASSLRVYSTDTQYF. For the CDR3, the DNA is TGTGCCAGCAGCTTAAGGGTATATAGCACAGATACGCAGTATTTT. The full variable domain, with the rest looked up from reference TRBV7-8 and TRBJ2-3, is GAGVSQSPRYKVAKRGQDVALRCDPISGHVSLFWYQQALGQGPEFLTYFQNEAQLDKSGLPSDRFFAERPEGSVSTLKIQRTQQEDSAVYLCASSLRVYSTDTQYFGPGTRLTVL.

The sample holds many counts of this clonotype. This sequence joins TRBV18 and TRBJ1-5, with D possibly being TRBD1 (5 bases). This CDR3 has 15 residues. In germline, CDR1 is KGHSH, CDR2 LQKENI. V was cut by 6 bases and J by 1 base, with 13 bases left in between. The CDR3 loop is CASSLTGGSNQPQHF. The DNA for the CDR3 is TGTGCCAGCTCCCTTACTGGGGGAAGCAATCAGCCCCAGCATTTT.

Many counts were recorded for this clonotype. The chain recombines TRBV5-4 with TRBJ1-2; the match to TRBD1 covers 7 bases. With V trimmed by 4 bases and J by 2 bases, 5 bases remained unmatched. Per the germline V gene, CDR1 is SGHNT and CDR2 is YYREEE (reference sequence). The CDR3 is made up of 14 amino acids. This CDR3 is CASSTDRVNYGYTF. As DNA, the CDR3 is TGTGCCAGCAGCACAGACAGGGTAAACTATGGCTACACCTTC.

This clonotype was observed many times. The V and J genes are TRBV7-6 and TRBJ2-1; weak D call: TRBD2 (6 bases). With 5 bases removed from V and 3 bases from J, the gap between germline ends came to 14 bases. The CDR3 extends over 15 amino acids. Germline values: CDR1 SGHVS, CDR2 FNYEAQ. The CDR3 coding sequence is TGTGCCAGCAGCAGGGGCGGGGCGGTCTACAATGAGCAGTTCTTC. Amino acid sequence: CASSRGGAVYNEQFF.

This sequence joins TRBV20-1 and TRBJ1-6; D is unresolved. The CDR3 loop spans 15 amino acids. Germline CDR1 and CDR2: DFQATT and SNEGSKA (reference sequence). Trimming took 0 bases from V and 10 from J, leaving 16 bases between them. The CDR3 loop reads CSARDSDTTVSPLHF. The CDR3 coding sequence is TGCAGTGCTAGAGATTCCGACACGACGGTCTCACCCCTCCACTTT.

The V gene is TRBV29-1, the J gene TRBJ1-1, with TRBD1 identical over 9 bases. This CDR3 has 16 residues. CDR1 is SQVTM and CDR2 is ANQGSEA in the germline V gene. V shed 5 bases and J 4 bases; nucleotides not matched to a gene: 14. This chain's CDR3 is CSVTTGTGWVATEAFF. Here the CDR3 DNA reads TGCAGCGTTACCACCGGGACAGGGTGGGTTGCCACTGAAGCTTTCTTT. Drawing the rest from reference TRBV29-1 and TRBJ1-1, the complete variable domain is SAVISQKPSRDICQRGTSLTIQCQVDSQVTMMFWYRQQPGQSLTLIATANQGSEATYESGFVIDKFPISRPNLTFSTLTVSNMSPEDSSIYLCSVTTGTGWVATEAFFGQGTRLTVV.

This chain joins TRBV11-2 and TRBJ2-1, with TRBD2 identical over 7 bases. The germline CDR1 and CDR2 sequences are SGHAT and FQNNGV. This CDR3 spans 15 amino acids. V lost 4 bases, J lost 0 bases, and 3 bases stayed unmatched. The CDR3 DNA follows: TGTGCCAGCAGCTCGGGGGGAGGCTCCTACAATGAGCAGTTCTTC. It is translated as CASSSGGGSYNEQFF.

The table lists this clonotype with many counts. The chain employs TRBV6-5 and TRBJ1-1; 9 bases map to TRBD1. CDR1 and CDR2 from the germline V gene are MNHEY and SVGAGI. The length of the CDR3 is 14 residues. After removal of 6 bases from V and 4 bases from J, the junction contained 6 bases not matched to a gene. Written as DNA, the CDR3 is TGTGCCAGCAGGCGGGGACAGGGAGTCACTGAAGCTTTCTTT. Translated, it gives CASRRGQGVTEAFF.